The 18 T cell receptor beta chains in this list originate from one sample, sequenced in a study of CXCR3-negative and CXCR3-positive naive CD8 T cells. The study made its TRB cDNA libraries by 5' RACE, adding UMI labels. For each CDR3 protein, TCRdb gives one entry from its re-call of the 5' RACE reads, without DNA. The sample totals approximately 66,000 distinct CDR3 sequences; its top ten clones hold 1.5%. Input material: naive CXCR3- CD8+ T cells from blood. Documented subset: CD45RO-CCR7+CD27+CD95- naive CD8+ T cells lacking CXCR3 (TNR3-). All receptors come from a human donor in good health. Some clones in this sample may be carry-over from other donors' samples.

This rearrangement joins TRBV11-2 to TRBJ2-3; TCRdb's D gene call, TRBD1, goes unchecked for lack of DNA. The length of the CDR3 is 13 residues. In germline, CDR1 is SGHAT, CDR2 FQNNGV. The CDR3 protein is CASWGGGTDTQYF.

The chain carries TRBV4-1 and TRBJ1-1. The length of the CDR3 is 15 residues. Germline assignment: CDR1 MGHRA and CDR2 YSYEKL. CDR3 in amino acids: CASSQVVSSRTEAFF.

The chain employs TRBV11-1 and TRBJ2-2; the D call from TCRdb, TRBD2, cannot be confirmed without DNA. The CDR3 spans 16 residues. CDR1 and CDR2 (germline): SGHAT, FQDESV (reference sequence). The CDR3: CASTSTSGPNTGELFF.

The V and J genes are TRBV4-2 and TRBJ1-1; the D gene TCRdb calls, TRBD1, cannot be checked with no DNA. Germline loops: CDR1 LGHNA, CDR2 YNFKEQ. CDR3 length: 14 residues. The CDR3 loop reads CASSQVGGNTEAFF.

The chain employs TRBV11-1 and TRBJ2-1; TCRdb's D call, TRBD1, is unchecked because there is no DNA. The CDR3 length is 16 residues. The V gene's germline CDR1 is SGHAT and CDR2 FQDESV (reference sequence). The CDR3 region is CASSLSGGLYRNEQFF.

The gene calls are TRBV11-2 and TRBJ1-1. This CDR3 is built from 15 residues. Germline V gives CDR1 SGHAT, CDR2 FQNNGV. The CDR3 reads CASSTHTALNTEAFF.

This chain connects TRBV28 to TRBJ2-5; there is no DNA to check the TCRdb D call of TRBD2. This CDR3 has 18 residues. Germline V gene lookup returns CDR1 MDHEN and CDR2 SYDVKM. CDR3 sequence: CASSLVAGGEISEETQYF.

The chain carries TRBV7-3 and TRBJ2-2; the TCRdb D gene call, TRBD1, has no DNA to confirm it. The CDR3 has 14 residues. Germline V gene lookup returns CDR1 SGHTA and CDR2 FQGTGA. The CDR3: CASRAGENTGELFF.

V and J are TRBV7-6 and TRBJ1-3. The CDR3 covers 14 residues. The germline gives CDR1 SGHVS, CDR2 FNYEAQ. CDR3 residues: CASSRELSGNAIYF. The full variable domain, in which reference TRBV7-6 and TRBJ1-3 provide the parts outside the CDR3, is GAGVSQSPRYKVTKRGQDVALRCDPISGHVSLYWYRQALGQGPEFLTYFNYEAQQDKSGLPNDRFSAERPEGSISTLTIQRTEQRDSAMYRCASSRELSGNAIYFGEGSWLTVV.

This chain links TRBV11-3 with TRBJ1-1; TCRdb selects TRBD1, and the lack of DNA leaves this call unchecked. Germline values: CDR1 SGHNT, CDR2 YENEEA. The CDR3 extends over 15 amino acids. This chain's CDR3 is CASSLDGGVNTEAFF.

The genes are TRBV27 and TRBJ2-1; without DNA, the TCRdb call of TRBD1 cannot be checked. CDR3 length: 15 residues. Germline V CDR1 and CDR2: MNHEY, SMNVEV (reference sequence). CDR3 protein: CASSGGSGAYNEQFF.

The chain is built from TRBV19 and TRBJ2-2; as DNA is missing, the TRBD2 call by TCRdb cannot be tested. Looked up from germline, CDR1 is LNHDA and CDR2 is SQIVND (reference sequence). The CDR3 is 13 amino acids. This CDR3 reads CASMGELSGELFF.

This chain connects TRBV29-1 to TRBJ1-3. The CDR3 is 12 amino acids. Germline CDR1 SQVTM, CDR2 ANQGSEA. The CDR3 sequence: CSVELTGNTIYF.

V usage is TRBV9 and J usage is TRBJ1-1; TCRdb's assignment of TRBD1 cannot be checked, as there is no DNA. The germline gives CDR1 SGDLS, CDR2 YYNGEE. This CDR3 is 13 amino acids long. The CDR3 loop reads CASSGGQALEAFF.

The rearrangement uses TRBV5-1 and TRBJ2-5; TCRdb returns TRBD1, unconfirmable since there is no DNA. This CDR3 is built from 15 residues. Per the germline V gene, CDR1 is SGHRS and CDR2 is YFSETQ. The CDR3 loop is CASSLWAGLGETQYF.

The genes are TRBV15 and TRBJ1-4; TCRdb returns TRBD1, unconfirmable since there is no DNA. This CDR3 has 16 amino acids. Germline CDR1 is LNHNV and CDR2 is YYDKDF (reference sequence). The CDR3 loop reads CATSRESGQGNEKLFF.

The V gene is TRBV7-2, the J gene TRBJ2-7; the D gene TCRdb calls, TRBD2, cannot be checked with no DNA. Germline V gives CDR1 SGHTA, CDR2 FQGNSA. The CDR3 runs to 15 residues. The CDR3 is CASSLDGSAAYEQYF. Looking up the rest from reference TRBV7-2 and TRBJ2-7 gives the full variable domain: GAGVSQSPSNKVTEKGKDVELRCDPISGHTALYWYRQSLGQGLEFLIYFQGNSAPDKSGLPSDRFSAERTGGSVSTLTIQRTQQEDSAVYLCASSLDGSAAYEQYFGPGTRLTVT.

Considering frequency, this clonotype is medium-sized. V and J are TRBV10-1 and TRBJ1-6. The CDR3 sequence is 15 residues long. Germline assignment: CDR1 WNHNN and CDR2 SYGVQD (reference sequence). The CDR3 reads CASRLRSSYNSPLHF.